The 3 T cell receptor beta chains in this list originate from one sample, sequenced in a study of blood T cells in healthy people across ages. Combining a sample-barcoded 5' primer with a J-beta primer mix, a second PCR ran for roughly 7 to 12 cycles. TCRdb re-analysed the 5' RACE reads in MiXCR, keeping a single row per CDR3 protein. This sample carries 950,000 to 1,200,000 distinct CDR3 sequences, 35% to 40% of them seen once, and the ten largest clones take about an eighth. The sequencing sample was made of blood. The origin of the receptors is a man aged 18-30 years in good health.

In its sample, this clonotype was seen many times. The rearrangement uses TRBV7-2 and TRBJ1-1; D is uncertain. Germline values: CDR1 SGHTA, CDR2 FQGNSA. The CDR3 loop spans 14 amino acids. V was clipped by 5 bases and J by 2 bases, with 12 bases between them. Written as DNA, the CDR3 is TGTGCCAGCAGCCCCCAAACTGGCAACACTGAAGCTTTCTTT. This encodes CASSPQTGNTEAFF.

Written as DNA, the CDR3 is TGCAGTGCTAGTTCTGGAGTGGATCAGCCCCAGCATTTT. As protein: CSASSGVDQPQHF. The V gene is TRBV20-1, the J gene TRBJ1-5; unclear D gene. The ends were cut back, 3 bases at V and 5 bases at J, with 11 bases in the middle. Per germline, CDR1 DFQATT and CDR2 SNEGSKA (reference sequence). CDR3 length: 13 amino acids.

The V gene is TRBV7-9, the J gene TRBJ1-1; D uncertain. This CDR3 is 13 amino acids long. V lost 8 bases and J lost 6, with 16 bases in between. Germline V gives CDR1 SEHNR, CDR2 FQNEAQ (reference sequence). The DNA for the CDR3 is TGTGCCAGCTATTCATCTGGGATCCCTGAAGCTTTCTTT. Amino acids: CASYSSGIPEAFF.